A single sample is the source of the 4 T cell receptor beta chains below, sequenced in a study of blood T cell repertoires in COVID-19. Measured with immunoSEQ multiplex PCR; TCRdb has only the in-frame clones, and not every one. This table has 250,000 to 300,000 clones, around three quarters appearing once. The source material was peripheral blood. These receptors all come from a woman of 80 years or more with acute or convalescent COVID-19.

The chain links TRBV10-3 to TRBJ2-3; tentative D call: TRBD1 (5 bases). Trimming pared 10 bases from V and 0 bases from J, leaving 14 bases between. The CDR3 runs to 14 residues. CDR1 and CDR2 from the germline V gene are ENHRY and SYGVKD. For the CDR3, the DNA is TGTGCCACGGCGGACACCCCTAGCACAGATACGCAGTATTTT. This sequence encodes CATADTPSTDTQYF.

V is TRBV7-2 and J is TRBJ1-3; 8 nucleotides agree with TRBD1. J was trimmed by 0 bases and V by 4 bases; bases with no gene match: 2. The CDR3 is made up of 15 amino acids. Per germline, CDR1 SGHTA and CDR2 FQGNSA. The CDR3 nucleotides are TGTGCCAGCAGCTCGGGACAGGCCTCTGGAAACACCATATATTTT. Protein: CASSSGQASGNTIYF. Full variable domain (missing parts from reference TRBV7-2 and TRBJ1-3): GAGVSQSPSNKVTEKGKDVELRCDPISGHTALYWYRQSLGQGLEFLIYFQGNSAPDKSGLPSDRFSAERTGGSVSTLTIQRTQQEDSAVYLCASSSGQASGNTIYFGEGSWLTVV.

V usage is TRBV10-3 and J usage is TRBJ1-1; 10 nucleotides agree with TRBD1. Germline loops: CDR1 ENHRY, CDR2 SYGVKD. There are 14 residues in the CDR3. V was clipped by 6 bases and J by 7 bases; unmatched bases: 8. DNA of the CDR3: TGTGCCATCAGGGGGACAGGGGAGCTCGGTGAAGCTTTCTTT. Protein sequence: CAIRGTGELGEAFF.

This clone has a handful of counts. The V and J genes are TRBV18 and TRBJ1-1; TRBD1 aligns across 8 bases. This CDR3 is 14 amino acids long. Germline V gene lookup returns CDR1 KGHSH and CDR2 LQKENI. J was trimmed by 4 bases and V by 6 bases; bases with no gene match: 7. The CDR3 bases are TGTGCCAGCTCCCGGACAGGGCAAGGCACTGAAGCTTTCTTT. Translated: CASSRTGQGTEAFF.